This TCR beta chain derives from a study of blood T cell repertoires in COVID-19 (dated by TCRdb to 2018 to 2021). Turning to the overall study: The collaborator samples originated in the United States, Italy and Spain and spanned the acute and convalescent phases of COVID-19. The prospective study material was composed of cDNA or gDNA derived from T cells, B-cell-depleted T cells, or PBMCs. Subjects who had been exposed to COVID-19, were actively infected with it, or had recovered from it provided the deeply sampled blood TCRbeta repertoires that made up the dataset. The repertoires were released in a freely available public database meant as a resource for research on the immune response to SARS-CoV-2. The samples were drawn from two sources: the first 160 participants of the ongoing ImmuneRACE study, and 1,254 subjects contributed by 6 global collaborators. Nearly every sample came with metadata listing a de-identified subject ID, COVID-19 status, age in years and sex. HLA class I and class II types, where available, came from metadata supplied by the sample provider rather than from assay-based typing. Paper-wide results and their limitations: Clinical and demographic metadata were provided uncurated, with the amount varying by source and participant.

This clone was counted between two and nine times. Its specific antigen is unknown. Nothing much larger sits one base from this clone, and base qualities are not available. The immunoSEQ Assay, a bias-controlled multiplex PCR, was used to amplify TCRbeta CDR3 regions from genomic DNA. Processing in the source paper ran as follows. Nucleated cell counts per sample were estimated from amplification of reference gene primers within the assay. Sequence reads were collapsed and filtered to measure the absolute abundance of every unique TCRbeta CDR3 rearrangement. Productive Simpson clonality was computed per sample as the square root of Simpson's diversity index over productive rearrangements. What TCRdb holds here is the immuneACCESS table cut down to in-frame rearrangements. Part of the clones is not present; checked against another copy, under half of the missing clones reflect an unresolved V gene, and the others are unexplained. D and trimming were read from the DNA, whereas the V and J calls and clone size are those reported in that table. The sample records approximately 170,000 clones, around 83% of which are singletons. The top ten clones comprise around 7% of the sample.

Collaborating institutions collected whole blood in K2EDTA tubes following their own protocols. For TCRbeta analysis, collaborators shipped samples as frozen whole blood, isolated PBMCs, or DNA extracted from either of those sample types. The CDR3, from cysteine to phenylalanine, totals 14 residues. Here the CDR3 DNA is all that survives: 42 bases in frame from base 1. For this chain, trimming is 2 bases at the V end and 3 bases at the J end, and the number of junction bases without a gene match is 3. CDR1 and CDR2, looked up from the germline V gene, are KGHSH and LQKENI. The TCR was taken from a woman older than 75 in a cohort sampled during active or convalescent COVID-19. The sequence is built from TRBV18 and TRBJ1-2; 7 middle bases align to TRBD1. Sequenced material: peripheral blood. The nucleotide sequence is TGTGCCAGCTCACCAAGGGGGCAGGACTATGGCTACACCTTC. It translates to CASSPRGQDYGYTF.